This T cell receptor beta chain derives from a study of blood T cells in healthy people across ages. Notes on the study in general: Getting older went along with TCR beta diversity per million T cells dropping roughly linearly. Researchers deemed the diversity estimates from one million T cells underestimates.

Worth noting for this clonotype: Its antigen is not identified.

Then a second PCR, running about 7 to 11 cycles, was carried out with a sample-barcoded 5' primer and a J-beta primer mix. Every sample returned 2.5 million or more CDR3-containing paired-end reads. From the 5' RACE reads, TCRdb called clonotypes with MiXCR, one entry per CDR3 protein. In the table there are fewer than 700,000 distinct CDR3 sequences, more than 45% of which are singletons. This CDR3 contains 14 residues. Germline V gene sequence: CDR1 DFQATT, CDR2 SNEGSKA (reference sequence). V lost 6 bases, J lost 4 bases, and 19 bases lay in between. The chain employs TRBV20-1 and TRBJ2-7; D is unresolved. The sequence came from an elderly man in good health. Sequenced material: blood. This chain's CDR3 is CSAMGTIIEYEQYF. DNA for the CDR3: TGCAGTGCAATGGGAACGATAATCGAGTACGAGCAGTACTTC.